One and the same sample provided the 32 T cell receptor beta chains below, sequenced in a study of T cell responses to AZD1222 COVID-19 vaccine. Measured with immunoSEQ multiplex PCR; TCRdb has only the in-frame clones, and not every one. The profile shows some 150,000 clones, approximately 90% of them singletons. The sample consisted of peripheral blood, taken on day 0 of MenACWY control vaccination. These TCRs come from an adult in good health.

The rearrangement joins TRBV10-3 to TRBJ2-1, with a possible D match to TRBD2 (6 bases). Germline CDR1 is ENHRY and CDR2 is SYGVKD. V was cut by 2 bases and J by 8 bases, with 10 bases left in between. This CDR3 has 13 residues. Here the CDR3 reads CAISERTTDEQFF. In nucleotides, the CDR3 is TGTGCCATCAGTGAGCGGACTACCGATGAGCAGTTCTTC.

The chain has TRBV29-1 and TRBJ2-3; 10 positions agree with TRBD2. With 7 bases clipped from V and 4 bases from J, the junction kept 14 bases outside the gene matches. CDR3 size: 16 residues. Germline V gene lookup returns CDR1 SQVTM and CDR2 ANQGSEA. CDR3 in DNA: TGCAGCGCTAGCGGGAGCTCTGAAAGCTATCCAGATACGCAGTATTTT. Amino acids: CSASGSSESYPDTQYF.

CDR3 residues: CAIKDSPPTDTQYF. DNA of the CDR3: TGTGCCATCAAAGACTCCCCCCCCACAGATACGCAGTATTTT. The V call is TRBV10-3, the J call TRBJ2-3; no clear D. The CDR3 has 14 residues. V was pared by 7 bases and J by 2 bases, with 13 bases between. Germline V gives CDR1 ENHRY, CDR2 SYGVKD.

The CDR3 sequence: CASSDGPGQEAFF. CDR3 bases: TGTGCCAGCAGTGACGGACCGGGACAAGAGGCTTTCTTT. This chain links TRBV6-4 with TRBJ1-1, with D perhaps matching TRBD1 (6 bases). The V gene's germline CDR1 is MRHNA and CDR2 SNTAGT. The CDR3 totals 13 residues. With 2 bases removed from V and 11 bases from J, the gap between germline ends came to 15 bases.

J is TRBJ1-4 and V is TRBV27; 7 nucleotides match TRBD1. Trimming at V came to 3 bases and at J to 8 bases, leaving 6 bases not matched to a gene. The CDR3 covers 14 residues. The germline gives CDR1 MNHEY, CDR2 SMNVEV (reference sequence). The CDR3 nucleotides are TGTGCCAGCAGTTTCAGACAGGGACCAGAAAAACTGTTTTTT. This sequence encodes CASSFRQGPEKLFF.

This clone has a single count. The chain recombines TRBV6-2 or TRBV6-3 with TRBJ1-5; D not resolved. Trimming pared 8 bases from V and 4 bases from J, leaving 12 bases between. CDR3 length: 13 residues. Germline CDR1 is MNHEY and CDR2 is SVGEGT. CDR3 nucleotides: TGTGCCAGCGGCCCTTCAGGTAATCAGCCCCAGCATTTT. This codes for CASGPSGNQPQHF.

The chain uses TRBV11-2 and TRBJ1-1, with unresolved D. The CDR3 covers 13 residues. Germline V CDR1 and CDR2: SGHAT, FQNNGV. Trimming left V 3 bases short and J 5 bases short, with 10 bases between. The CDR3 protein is CASSFNGQTEAFF. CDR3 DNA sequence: TGTGCCAGCAGCTTCAATGGGCAGACTGAAGCTTTCTTT.

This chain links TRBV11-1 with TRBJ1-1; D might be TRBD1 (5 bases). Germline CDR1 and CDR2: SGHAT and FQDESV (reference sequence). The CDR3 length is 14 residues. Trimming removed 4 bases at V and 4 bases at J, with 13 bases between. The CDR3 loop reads CASSYPGIGTEAFF. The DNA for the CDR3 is TGTGCCAGCAGCTACCCAGGGATCGGCACTGAAGCTTTCTTT.

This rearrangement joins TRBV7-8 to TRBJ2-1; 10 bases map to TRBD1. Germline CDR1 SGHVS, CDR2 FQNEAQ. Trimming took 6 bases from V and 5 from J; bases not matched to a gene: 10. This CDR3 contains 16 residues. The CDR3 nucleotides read TGTGCCAGCAGTGGACGAGAGGGACAGGGGAACAATGAGCAGTTCTTC. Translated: CASSGREGQGNNEQFF.

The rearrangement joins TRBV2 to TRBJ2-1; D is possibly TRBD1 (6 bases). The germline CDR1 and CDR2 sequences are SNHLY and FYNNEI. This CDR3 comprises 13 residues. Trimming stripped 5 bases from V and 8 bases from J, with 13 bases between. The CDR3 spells CASSSGQGYEQFF. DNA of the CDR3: TGTGCCAGCAGTTCGGGGCAGGGGTATGAGCAGTTCTTC.

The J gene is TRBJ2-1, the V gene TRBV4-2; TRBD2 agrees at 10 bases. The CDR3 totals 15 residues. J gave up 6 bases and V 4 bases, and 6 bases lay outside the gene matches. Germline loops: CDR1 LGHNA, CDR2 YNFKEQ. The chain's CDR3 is CASSLGLADLNEQFF. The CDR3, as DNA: TGTGCCAGCAGCCTCGGACTAGCGGACCTCAATGAGCAGTTCTTC.

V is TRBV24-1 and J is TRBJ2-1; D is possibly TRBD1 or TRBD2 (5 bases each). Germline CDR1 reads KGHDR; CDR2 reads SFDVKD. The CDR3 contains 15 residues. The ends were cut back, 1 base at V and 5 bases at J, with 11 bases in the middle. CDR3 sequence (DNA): TGTGCCACCAGTGATTTAACGGGACCAAACAATGAGCAGTTCTTC. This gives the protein CATSDLTGPNNEQFF.

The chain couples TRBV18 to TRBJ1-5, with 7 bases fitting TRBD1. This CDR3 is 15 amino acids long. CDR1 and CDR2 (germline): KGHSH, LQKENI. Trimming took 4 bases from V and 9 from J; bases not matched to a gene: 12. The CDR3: CASSLDRARSRPQHF. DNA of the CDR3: TGTGCCAGCTCACTTGACAGGGCCCGGTCGAGGCCCCAGCATTTT.

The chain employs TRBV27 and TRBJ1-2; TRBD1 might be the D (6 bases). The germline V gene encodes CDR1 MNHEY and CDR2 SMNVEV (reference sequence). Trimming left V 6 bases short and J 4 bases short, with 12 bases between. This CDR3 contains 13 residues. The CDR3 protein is CASRTTGGYGYTF. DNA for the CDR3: TGTGCCAGCAGAACGACAGGCGGCTATGGCTACACCTTC.

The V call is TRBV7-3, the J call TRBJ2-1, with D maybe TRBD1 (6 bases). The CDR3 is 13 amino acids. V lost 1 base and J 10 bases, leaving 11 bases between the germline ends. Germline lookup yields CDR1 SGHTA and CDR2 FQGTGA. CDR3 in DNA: TGTGCCAGCAGCTTAATGGCCGGACAGGAGCAGTTCTTC. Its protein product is CASSLMAGQEQFF.

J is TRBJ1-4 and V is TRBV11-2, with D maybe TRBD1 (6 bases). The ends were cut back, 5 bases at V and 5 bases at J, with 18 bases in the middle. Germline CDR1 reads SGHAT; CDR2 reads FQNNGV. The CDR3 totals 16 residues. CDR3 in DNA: TGTGCCAGCAGCCCTGTTAGGGGGACCATCAATGAAAAACTGTTTTTT. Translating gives CASSPVRGTINEKLFF.

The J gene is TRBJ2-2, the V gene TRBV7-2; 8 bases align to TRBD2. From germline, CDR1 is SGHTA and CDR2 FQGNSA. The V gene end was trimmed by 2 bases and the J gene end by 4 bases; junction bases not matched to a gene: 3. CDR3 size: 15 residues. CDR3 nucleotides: TGTGCCAGCAGCTTAAACAGCGGGGGCACCGGGGAGCTGTTTTTT. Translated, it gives CASSLNSGGTGELFF.

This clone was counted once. The CDR3, as DNA: TGTGCCAGTAGTATAGGACGGAATTCACCCCTCCACTTT. Protein product: CASSIGRNSPLHF. The chain joins TRBV19 to TRBJ1-6; no clear D. The CDR3 is 13 amino acids. Germline lookup yields CDR1 LNHDA and CDR2 SQIVND (reference sequence). The ends were cut back, 1 base at V and 7 bases at J, with 5 bases in the middle.

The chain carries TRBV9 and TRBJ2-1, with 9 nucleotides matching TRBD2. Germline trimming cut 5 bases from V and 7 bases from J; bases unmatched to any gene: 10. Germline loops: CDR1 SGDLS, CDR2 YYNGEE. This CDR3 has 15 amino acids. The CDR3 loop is CASRPPGLAANEQFF. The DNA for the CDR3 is TGTGCCAGCAGGCCGCCGGGACTAGCTGCTAATGAGCAGTTCTTC.

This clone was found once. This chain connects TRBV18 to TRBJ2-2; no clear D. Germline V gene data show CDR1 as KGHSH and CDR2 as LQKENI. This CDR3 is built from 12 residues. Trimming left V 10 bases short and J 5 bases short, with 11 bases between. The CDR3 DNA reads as TGTGCCACCCTCGCTGGTACCGGGGAGCTGTTTTTT. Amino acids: CATLAGTGELFF.

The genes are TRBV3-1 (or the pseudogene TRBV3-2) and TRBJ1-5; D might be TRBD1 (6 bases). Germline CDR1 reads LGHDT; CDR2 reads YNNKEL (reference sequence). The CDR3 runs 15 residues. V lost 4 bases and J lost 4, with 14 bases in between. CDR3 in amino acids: CASSRQGGGNQPQHF. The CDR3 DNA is TGTGCCAGCAGCCGGCAGGGAGGGGGGAATCAGCCCCAGCATTTT.

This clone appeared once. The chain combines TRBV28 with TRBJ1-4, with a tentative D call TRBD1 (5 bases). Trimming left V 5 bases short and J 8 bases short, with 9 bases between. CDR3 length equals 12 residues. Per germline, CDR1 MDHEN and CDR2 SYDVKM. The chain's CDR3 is CASSEGREKLFF. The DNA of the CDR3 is TGTGCCAGCAGTGAGGGGCGAGAAAAACTGTTTTTT.

The DNA of the CDR3 is TGTGCCAGCAGTTCCCGGCTGGGGAGCTCTGGAAACACCATATATTTT. Its translation is CASSSRLGSSGNTIYF. The chain couples TRBV27 to TRBJ1-3; D uncertain. The CDR3 has 16 residues. CDR1 and CDR2 (germline): MNHEY, SMNVEV (reference sequence). Between the trimmed V and J ends, which lost 4 bases and 0 bases, there was a span of 13 bases.

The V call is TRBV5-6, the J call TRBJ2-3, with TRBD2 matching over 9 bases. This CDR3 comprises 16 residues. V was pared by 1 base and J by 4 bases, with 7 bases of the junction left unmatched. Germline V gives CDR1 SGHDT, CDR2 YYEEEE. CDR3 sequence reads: CASSLPSGNFPDTQYF. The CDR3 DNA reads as TGTGCCAGCAGCTTGCCTAGCGGGAACTTTCCAGATACGCAGTATTTT.

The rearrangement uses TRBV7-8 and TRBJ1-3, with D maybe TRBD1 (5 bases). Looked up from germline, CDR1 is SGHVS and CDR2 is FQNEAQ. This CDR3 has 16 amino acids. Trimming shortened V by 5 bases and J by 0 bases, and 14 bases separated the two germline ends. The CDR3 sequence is CASSPLTQVSGNTIYF. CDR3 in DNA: TGTGCCAGCAGCCCACTCACACAGGTCTCTGGAAACACCATATATTTT.

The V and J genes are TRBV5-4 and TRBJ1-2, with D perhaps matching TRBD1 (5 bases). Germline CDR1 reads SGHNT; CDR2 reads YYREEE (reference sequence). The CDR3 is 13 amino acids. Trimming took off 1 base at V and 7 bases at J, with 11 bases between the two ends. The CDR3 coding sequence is TGTGCCAGCAGCTTGCGGGGGATGGGTGGCTACACCTTC. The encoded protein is CASSLRGMGGYTF.

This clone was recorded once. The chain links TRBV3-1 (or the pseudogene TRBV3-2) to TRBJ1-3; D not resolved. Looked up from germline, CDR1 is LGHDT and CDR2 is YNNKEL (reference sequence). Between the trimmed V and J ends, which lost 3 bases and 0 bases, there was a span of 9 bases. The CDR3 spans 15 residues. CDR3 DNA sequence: TGTGCCAGCAGCCACGACGGGTCCTCTGGAAACACCATATATTTT. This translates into CASSHDGSSGNTIYF.

Here the CDR3 reads CASSRPTTDTQYF. The CDR3 region has the DNA TGTGCCAGCAGTCGACCCACCACAGATACGCAGTATTTT. The chain combines TRBV28 with TRBJ2-3; D remains ambiguous. CDR1 and CDR2 (germline): MDHEN, SYDVKM. The CDR3 is 13 residues long. Trimming cost V 5 bases and J 2 bases, with 8 bases left between them.

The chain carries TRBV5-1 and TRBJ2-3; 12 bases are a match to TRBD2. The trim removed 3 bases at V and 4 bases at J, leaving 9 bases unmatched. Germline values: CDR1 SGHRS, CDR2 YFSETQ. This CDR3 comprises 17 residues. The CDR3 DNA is TGCGCCAGCAGCTCGGGACTAGCGGGTAGTCGAGCAGATACGCAGTATTTT. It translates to CASSSGLAGSRADTQYF.

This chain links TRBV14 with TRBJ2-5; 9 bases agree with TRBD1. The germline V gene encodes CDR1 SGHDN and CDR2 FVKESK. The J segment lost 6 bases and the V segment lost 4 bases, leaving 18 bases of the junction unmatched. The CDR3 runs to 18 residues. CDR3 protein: CASSLKSLGTGPQKTQYF. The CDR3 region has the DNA TGTGCCAGCAGCCTCAAGAGCCTTGGGACAGGGCCTCAGAAGACCCAGTACTTC.

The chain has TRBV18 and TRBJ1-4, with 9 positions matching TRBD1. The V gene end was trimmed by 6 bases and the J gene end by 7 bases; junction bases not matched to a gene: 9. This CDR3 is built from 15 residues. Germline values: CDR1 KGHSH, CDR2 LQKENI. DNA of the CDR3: TGTGCCAGCTCGGACACAGGGGGCGAGGCTGAAAAACTGTTTTTT. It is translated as CASSDTGGEAEKLFF.

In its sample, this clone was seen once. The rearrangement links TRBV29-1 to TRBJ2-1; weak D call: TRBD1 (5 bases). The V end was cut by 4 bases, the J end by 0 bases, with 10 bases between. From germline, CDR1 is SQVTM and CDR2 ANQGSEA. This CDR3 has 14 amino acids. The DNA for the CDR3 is TGCAGCGTTGGGACAACGGGCTCCTACAATGAGCAGTTCTTC. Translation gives CSVGTTGSYNEQFF.